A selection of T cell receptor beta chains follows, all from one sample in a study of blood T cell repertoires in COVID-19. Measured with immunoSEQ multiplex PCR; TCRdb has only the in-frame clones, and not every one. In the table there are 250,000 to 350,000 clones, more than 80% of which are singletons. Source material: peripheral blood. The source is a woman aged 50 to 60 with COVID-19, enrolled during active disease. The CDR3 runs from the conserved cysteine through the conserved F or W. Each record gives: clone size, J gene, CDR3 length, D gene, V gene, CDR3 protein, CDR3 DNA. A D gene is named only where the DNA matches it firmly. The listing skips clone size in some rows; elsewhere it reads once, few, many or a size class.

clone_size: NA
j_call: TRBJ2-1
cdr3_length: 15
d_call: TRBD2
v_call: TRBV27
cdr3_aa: CASSLGLAVYNEQFF
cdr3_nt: TGTGCCAGCAGTTTAGGGCTAGCGGTATACAATGAGCAGTTCTTC

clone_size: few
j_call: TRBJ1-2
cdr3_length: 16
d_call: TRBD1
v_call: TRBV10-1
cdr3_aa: CASSERSDRGRDGYTF
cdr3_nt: TGCGCCAGCAGTGAGAGATCAGACAGGGGAAGAGATGGCTACACCTTC

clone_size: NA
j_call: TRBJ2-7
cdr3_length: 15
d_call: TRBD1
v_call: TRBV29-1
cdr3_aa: CSVEDWTGASYEQYF
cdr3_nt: TGCAGCGTTGAAGATTGGACAGGGGCCTCCTACGAGCAGTACTTC

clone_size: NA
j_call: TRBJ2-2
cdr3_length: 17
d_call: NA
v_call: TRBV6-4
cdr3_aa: CASSDSTGGVRTGELFF
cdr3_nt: TGTGCCAGCAGTGACTCCACCGGGGGAGTTAGGACCGGGGAGCTGTTTTTT

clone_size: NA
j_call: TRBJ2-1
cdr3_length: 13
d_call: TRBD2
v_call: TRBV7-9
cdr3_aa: CASSSGLVLEQFF
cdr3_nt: TGTGCCAGCAGCTCGGGACTAGTGCTTGAGCAGTTCTTC

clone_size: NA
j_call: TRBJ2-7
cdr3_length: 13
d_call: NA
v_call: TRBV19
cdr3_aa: CASSLAGTYEQYF
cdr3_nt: TGTGCCAGTAGTTTAGCAGGAACCTACGAGCAGTACTTC

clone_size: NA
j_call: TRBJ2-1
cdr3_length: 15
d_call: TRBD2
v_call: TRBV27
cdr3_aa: CASSYGTSGNNEQFF
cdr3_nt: TGTGCCAGCAGCTACGGGACTAGCGGGAACAATGAGCAGTTCTTC

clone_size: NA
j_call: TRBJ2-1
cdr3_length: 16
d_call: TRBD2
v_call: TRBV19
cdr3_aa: CASRTGLAGLYNEQFF
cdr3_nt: TGTGCCAGTAGAACCGGACTAGCGGGTCTATACAATGAGCAGTTCTTC

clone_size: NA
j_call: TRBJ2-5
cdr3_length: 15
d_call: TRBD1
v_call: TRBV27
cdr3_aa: CASSLSMTGRETQYF
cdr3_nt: TGTGCCAGCAGTTTATCGATGACAGGGCGGGAGACCCAGTACTTC

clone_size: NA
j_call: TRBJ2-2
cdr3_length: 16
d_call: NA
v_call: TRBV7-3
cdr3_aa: CASSFGLPLGTGELFF
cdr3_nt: TGTGCCAGCAGCTTTGGACTCCCCCTAGGGACCGGGGAGCTGTTTTTT

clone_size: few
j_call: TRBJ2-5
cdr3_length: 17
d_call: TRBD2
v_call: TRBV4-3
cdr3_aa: CASSHARTSGRQETQYF
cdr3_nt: TGCGCCAGCAGCCACGCCCGGACTAGCGGGAGGCAAGAGACCCAGTACTTC

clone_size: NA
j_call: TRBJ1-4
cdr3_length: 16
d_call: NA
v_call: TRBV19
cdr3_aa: CASSIAGRTTNEKLFF
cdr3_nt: TGTGCCAGTAGTATAGCTGGCAGGACAACTAATGAAAAACTGTTTTTT

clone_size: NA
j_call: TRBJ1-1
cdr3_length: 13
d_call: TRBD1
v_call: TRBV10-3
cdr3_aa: CATGDRVNTEAFF
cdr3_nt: TGTGCCACCGGGGACAGGGTGAACACTGAAGCTTTCTTT

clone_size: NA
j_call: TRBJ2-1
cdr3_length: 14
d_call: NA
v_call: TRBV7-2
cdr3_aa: CASSLGREWNEQFF
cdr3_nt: TGTGCCAGCAGCTTAGGTCGGGAGTGGAATGAGCAGTTCTTC

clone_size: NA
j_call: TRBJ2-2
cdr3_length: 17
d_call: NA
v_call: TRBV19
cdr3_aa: CASRFSGARGDTGELFF
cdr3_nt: TGTGCCAGTAGATTCAGCGGGGCCAGGGGTGACACCGGGGAGCTGTTTTTT

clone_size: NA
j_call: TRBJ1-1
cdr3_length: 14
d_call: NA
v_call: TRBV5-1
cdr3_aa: CASSSTNANTEAFF
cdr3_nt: TGCGCCAGCAGCTCGACAAACGCAAACACTGAAGCTTTCTTT